This T cell receptor (beta chain) appears in the sequencing data of a study of shared clonotypes between healthy human individuals. The overall study: Participating donors consisted of a couple of women and a few men aged 18 to 49. Study-wide results and caveats: Non-shared clonotypes showed lower generation probabilities than clonotypes common to all four donors. Across subsets, estimated richness was generally greater for naive than for memory populations.

From germline, CDR1 is LNHDA and CDR2 SQIVND (reference sequence). Trimming stripped 8 bases from V and 1 base from J, with 9 bases between. This CDR3 has 12 residues. Deep-level running was used for the assay. The table came from immunoSEQ multiplex PCR; TCRdb's copy has only in-frame clones and leaves some out. Seen here are over a million clones, approximately 97% observed once, and the top ten hold approximately 1%. As concerns this clone: The target antigen is unknown.

The specimen sequenced was naive CD4+ T cells sorted from blood. Subset meaning: CD45RA+ positively selected. This chain connects TRBV19 to TRBJ2-7; tentatively, D is TRBD1 or TRBD2 (5 bases each). This TCR was recovered from a man aged 25 to 40 in good health. In DNA, the CDR3 is TGTGCCAGTCGTGGGGGATCCTACGAGCAGTACTTC. Amino acid sequence: CASRGGSYEQYF.